Listed below are T cell receptor beta chains from one sample, sequenced in a study of resident and recirculating memory T cells in vitiligo. Generated by immunoSEQ multiplex PCR, the TCRdb table keeps only in-frame clones and is missing some. The sample consists of around 70,000 clones, 90% to 95% of them appearing once. Material for sequencing was blood. These receptors were obtained from a male donor with vitiligo. Both conserved end residues are trimmed from each CDR3. D genes are given only for firm matches.

d_gene,v_gene,len,CDR3aa
-,TRBV29-1,11,SSRGLLPDTQY
-,TRBV6-5,14,ASSYSQGWRGTEAF
-,TRBV19,11,ASSIDRVYGYT
-,TRBV4-2,14,ASSPGITGEADTQY
-,TRBV4-2,14,ASSQDRGPIGGEQF
-,TRBV13,12,ASSFDRRNTEAF
-,TRBV19,11,ASTRGLNYGYT
-,TRBV16,13,ASSQSDGPGTEAF
TRBD1,TRBV4-3,11,ASSRTGAAEQY
-,TRBV7-7,11,ASSTDAYNEQF
-,TRBV13,11,ASSLGRAYGYT
-,TRBV6-1,13,ASSEALFSRTVDF
-,TRBV30,14,AWSPPDRLYNSPLH
TRBD1,TRBV19,18,ASSITRDRGRAWDSQPQH
-,TRBV2,10,ASISRVSGYT
-,TRBV29-1,8,SVQTDEQY
-,TRBV9,12,ASSPQSGEETQY
-,TRBV21-1,13,ASSKVLGGQETQY
TRBD2,TRBV4-1,15,ASSQEDLAGGLDEQF
-,TRBV5-6,14,ASSKGHTLMNTEAF
TRBD2,TRBV6-1,12,ASGTSGGGNEQF
TRBD2,TRBV4-1,18,ASSQGGLAGAPAYQETQY
-,TRBV4-3,12,ASSQGARGNEQF
-,TRBV19,14,ASKTDLTGFNSPLH
-,TRBV7-9,12,ASSPGVSESPLH
-,TRBV15,12,ATSRDAGTDTQY
-,TRBV7-3,12,ASSLGGPNTEAF
-,TRBV27,15,ASSPWAHREGMYGYT
-,TRBV9,13,ASSVEGVGGDTQY
-,TRBV5-8,11,ASSPTYTGELF
-,TRBV5-5,9,ASSFGPGTF
-,TRBV19,14,ASSQNRISVNGEQY
-,TRBV11-2,13,ASSLSTGSHQPQH
TRBD1,TRBV29-1,11,SGRGQLNTEAF
-,TRBV5-6,10,ASSWGGIALH
TRBD2,TRBV6-1,17,ASSEVQGLAGEVLYEQY
-,TRBV7-6,12,ASSLRQGGYEQY
TRBD2,TRBV28,16,ASSSPSGGLVGTDTQY
-,TRBV4-3,14,ASSRAYSGSINGYT
-,TRBV4-2,11,ASSQDLERGAF
TRBD1,TRBV18,12,ASSREDRSYGYT
TRBD1,TRBV5-6,11,ASSPDRAWGYT
-,TRBV9,13,ASSVGGTYSYEQY
TRBD1,TRBV7-2,12,ASSKGQDNQPQH
-,TRBV4-1,14,ASSPEAGYFGNTIY
-,TRBV5-4,11,ASSLGPTTEAF
TRBD2,TRBV19,12,ASSPRGGGNEQF
-,TRBV11-2,12,ASSFILGATEAF
-,TRBV5-5,11,ASSVRGDTEAF
-,TRBV5-1,13,ASSLDGRVTDTQY
-,TRBV6-1,13,ASTIEGANTGELF
TRBD2,TRBV27,15,ASSLGIAGGRINEQF